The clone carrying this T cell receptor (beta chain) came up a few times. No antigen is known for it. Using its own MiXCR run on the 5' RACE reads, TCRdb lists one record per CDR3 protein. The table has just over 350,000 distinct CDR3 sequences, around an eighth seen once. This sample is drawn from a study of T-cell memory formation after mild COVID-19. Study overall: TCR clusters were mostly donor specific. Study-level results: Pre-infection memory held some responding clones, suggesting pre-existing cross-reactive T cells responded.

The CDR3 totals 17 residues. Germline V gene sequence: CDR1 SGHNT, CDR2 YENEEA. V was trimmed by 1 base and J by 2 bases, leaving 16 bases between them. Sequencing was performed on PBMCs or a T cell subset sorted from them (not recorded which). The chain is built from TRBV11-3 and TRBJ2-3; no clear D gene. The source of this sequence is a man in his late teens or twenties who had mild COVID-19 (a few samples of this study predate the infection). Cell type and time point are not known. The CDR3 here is CASSLVFGPQSTDTQYF. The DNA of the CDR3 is TGTGCCAGCAGCTTAGTATTTGGTCCGCAGTCCACAGATACGCAGTATTTT.